Each of the 8 T cell receptor beta chains below was sequenced from the same sample in a study of neurological immune-mediated disorders. Using its own MiXCR run on the 5' RACE reads, TCRdb lists one record per CDR3 protein. The table has under 85,000 distinct CDR3 sequences, 10% seen once; the top ten hold 1.8%. Sequencing was carried out using PBMCs. The receptors originated from a man aged 35 to 55 in good health.

This clonotype appeared many times. The V and J genes are TRBV20-1 and TRBJ2-1; 10 nucleotides line up with TRBD2. After removal of 6 bases from V and 7 bases from J, the junction contained 9 bases not matched to a gene. Germline CDR1 DFQATT, CDR2 SNEGSKA (reference sequence). This CDR3 contains 14 residues. CDR3 in amino acids: CSAESGGAFNEQFF. For the CDR3, the DNA is TGCAGTGCGGAGAGCGGGGGGGCGTTTAATGAGCAGTTCTTC.

The sample holds many counts of this clonotype. This sequence joins TRBV6-5 and TRBJ1-4; 7 bases are a match to TRBD1. Germline CDR1 reads MNHEY; CDR2 reads SVGAGI. The CDR3 contains 17 residues. V shed 6 bases, J shed 7 bases, and the junction held 17 bases outside the gene matches. The CDR3 region has the DNA TGTGCCAGCAGCAGGACTCCGGGACACCCAGGGGGTGAAAAACTGTTTTTT. As protein: CASSRTPGHPGGEKLFF.

This clonotype was found many times. The J gene is TRBJ2-3, the V gene TRBV20-1; D possibly uses TRBD1 or TRBD2 (6 bases each). Trimming removed 6 bases from V and 5 bases from J, with 15 bases in between. This CDR3 is built from 13 residues. Germline loops: CDR1 DFQATT, CDR2 SNEGSKA (reference sequence). CDR3 nucleotides: TGCAGTGCCAGAAGGGGGGCAGTAGATACGCAGTATTTT. It is translated as CSARRGAVDTQYF.

This clonotype was picked up many times. The J gene is TRBJ1-4, the V gene TRBV20-1, with TRBD1 matching 7 bases. Germline assignment: CDR1 DFQATT and CDR2 SNEGSKA (reference sequence). This CDR3 comprises 14 residues. V trimming: 5 bases; J trimming: 6 bases; junction bases outside the gene matches: 9. The CDR3, as DNA: TGCAGTGCTTCAGGGACAGCCCAATATGAAAAACTGTTTTTT. It codes for CSASGTAQYEKLFF.

This clonotype has ten or more counts. V usage is TRBV20-1 and J usage is TRBJ1-6; 8 nucleotides agree with TRBD1. The germline V gene has CDR1 DFQATT and CDR2 SNEGSKA (reference sequence). Trimming at V came to 6 bases and at J to 5 bases, leaving 6 bases not matched to a gene. This CDR3 is 14 amino acids long. The CDR3 sequence is CSAAGTGNNSPLHF. CDR3 nucleotides: TGCAGTGCCGCCGGGACAGGCAATAATTCACCCCTCCACTTT.

The sample holds many counts of this clonotype. V is TRBV11-2 and J is TRBJ2-2; the D gene could be TRBD1 or TRBD2 (6 bases each). V lost 5 bases to trimming and J lost 6 bases, with 19 bases between them. CDR1 and CDR2 (germline): SGHAT, FQNNGV. The length of the CDR3 is 16 residues. This chain's CDR3 is CASSPFPGAGAGELFF. The CDR3 nucleotides read TGTGCCAGCAGCCCCTTCCCGGGGGCAGGGGCCGGGGAGCTGTTTTTT.

This clonotype was seen ten or more times. V is TRBV20-1 and J is TRBJ2-1, with a tentative D call TRBD2 (5 bases). This CDR3 region has 16 residues. Germline CDR1 DFQATT, CDR2 SNEGSKA (reference sequence). V was shortened by 0 bases and J by 4 bases, with 16 bases between the two germline ends. The CDR3 DNA reads TGCAGTGCTAGAGATCCCCAGCGGCACTCTTACAATGAGCAGTTCTTC. As protein: CSARDPQRHSYNEQFF.

This clonotype was counted ten times or more. The chain employs TRBV2 and TRBJ2-2, with D possibly matching TRBD2 (5 bases). The CDR3 runs 15 residues. The ends were cut back, 7 bases at V and 6 bases at J, with 18 bases in the middle. Germline V CDR1 and CDR2: SNHLY, FYNNEI. The CDR3 DNA sequence: TGTGCCAGCAAGTCTCGGGGATTGGATTCCGGGGAGCTGTTTTTT. Translated, it gives CASKSRGLDSGELFF.